This passage covers 7 T cell receptor beta chains from one sample sequenced in a study of T cells in Graves' hyperthyroidism and ophthalmopathy. RNA transcripts yielded amplified TCR beta CDR3 regions. Using the HTBI primer set, a first-round RT-PCR was run on the TCR CDR3. Each CDR3 protein is one row after TCRdb ran MiXCR on the multiplex PCR reads. The top ten hold under 9.5% of the sample, which has roughly 750,000 distinct CDR3 sequences, about a sixth seen once. Sequences were obtained from blood. Every receptor here comes from a man aged 18 to 29 with Graves' hyperthyroidism.

This clonotype was detected ten times or more. The chain links TRBV11-2 to TRBJ2-1; weak D call: TRBD2 (5 bases). The CDR3 covers 13 residues. V shed 0 bases and J shed 8 bases, with 8 bases lying between them. Germline CDR1 SGHAT, CDR2 FQNNGV. The DNA for the CDR3 is TGTGCCAGCAGCTTAGAGACCGGGGATGAGCAGTTCTTC. This codes for CASSLETGDEQFF.

This clonotype was seen at least ten times. The chain couples TRBV18 to TRBJ2-7; 7 nucleotides align to TRBD1. V lost 3 bases to trimming and J lost 6 bases; unmatched junction nucleotides: 8. The CDR3 extends over 14 amino acids. Germline assignment: CDR1 KGHSH and CDR2 LQKENI. The CDR3 sequence: CASSPTGWVGEQYF. CDR3 coding DNA: TGTGCCAGCTCACCGACAGGGTGGGTGGGCGAGCAGTACTTC.

This clonotype was observed a handful of times. The genes are TRBV6-1 and TRBJ1-5, with D unresolved. V dropped 11 bases and J dropped 0 bases, with 14 bases sitting between them. This CDR3 has 14 amino acids. Per the germline V gene, CDR1 is MNHNS and CDR2 is SASEGT. CDR3 in amino acids: CASDQPYSNQPQHF. The CDR3 DNA sequence: TGTGCCTCTGATCAGCCATATAGCAATCAGCCCCAGCATTTT.

This clonotype was picked up many times. The rearrangement uses TRBV5-1 and TRBJ1-4; 7 nucleotides agree with TRBD1. This CDR3 has 15 amino acids. Germline CDR1 and CDR2: SGHRS and YFSETQ. The junction had 1 base not matched to a gene; V was cut back by 2 bases and J by 0 bases. CDR3: CASSLTGATNEKLFF. Here the CDR3 DNA reads TGCGCCAGCAGCTTAACAGGGGCAACTAATGAAAAACTGTTTTTT. Filled out from reference TRBV5-1 and TRBJ1-4, the complete variable domain reads KAGVTQTPRYLIKTRGQQVTLSCSPISGHRSVSWYQQTPGQGLQFLFEYFSETQRNKGNFPGRFSGRQFSNSRSEMNVSTLELGDSALYLCASSLTGATNEKLFFGSGTQLSVL.

The table lists this clonotype with many counts. The rearrangement joins TRBV18 to TRBJ1-1; a weak D match, TRBD1 (6 bases). The V end lost 1 base, the J end lost 0 bases, and 12 bases lay between the germline ends. Germline V gene lookup returns CDR1 KGHSH and CDR2 LQKENI. This CDR3 has 16 residues. CDR3 loop: CASSPRRGGLNTEAFF. Here the CDR3 DNA reads TGTGCCAGCTCACCACGGAGAGGGGGGCTGAACACTGAAGCTTTCTTT.

The rearrangement uses TRBV15 and TRBJ2-7; D may correspond to TRBD1 or TRBD2 (5 bases each). The V and J ends lost 8 bases and 6 bases respectively, with 23 bases between them. Per the germline V gene, CDR1 is LNHNV and CDR2 is YYDKDF (reference sequence). This CDR3 has 15 amino acids. This chain's CDR3 is CATQRGDRPLAEQYF. The DNA for the CDR3 is TGTGCCACCCAGAGAGGGGACCGGCCTCTGGCCGAGCAGTACTTC.

This clonotype was observed a handful of times. The rearrangement links TRBV9 to TRBJ2-1; no definite D call. V dropped 0 bases and J dropped 0 bases, with 10 bases sitting between them. This CDR3 has 16 amino acids. Germline loops: CDR1 SGDLS, CDR2 YYNGEE. The DNA of the CDR3 is TGTGCCAGCAGCGTAGGCCAAAGGCCCTCCTACAATGAGCAGTTCTTC. Translation gives CASSVGQRPSYNEQFF.